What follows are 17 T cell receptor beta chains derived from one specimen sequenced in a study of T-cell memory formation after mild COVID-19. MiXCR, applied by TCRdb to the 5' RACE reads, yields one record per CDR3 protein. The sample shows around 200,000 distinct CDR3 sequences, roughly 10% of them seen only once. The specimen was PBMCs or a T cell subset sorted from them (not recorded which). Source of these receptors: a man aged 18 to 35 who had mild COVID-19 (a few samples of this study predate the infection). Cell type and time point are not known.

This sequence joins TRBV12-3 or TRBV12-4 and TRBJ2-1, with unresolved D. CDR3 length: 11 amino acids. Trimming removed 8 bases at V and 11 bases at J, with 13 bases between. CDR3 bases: TGTGCCAGCGCCGGACGAACCAAGCAGTTCTTC. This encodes CASAGRTKQFF.

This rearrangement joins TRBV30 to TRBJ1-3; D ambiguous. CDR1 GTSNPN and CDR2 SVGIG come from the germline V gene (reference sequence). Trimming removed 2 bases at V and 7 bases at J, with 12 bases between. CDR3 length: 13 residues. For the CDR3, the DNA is TGTGCCTGGAGTTGGCAGGCGGGGAACACCATATATTTT. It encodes CAWSWQAGNTIYF.

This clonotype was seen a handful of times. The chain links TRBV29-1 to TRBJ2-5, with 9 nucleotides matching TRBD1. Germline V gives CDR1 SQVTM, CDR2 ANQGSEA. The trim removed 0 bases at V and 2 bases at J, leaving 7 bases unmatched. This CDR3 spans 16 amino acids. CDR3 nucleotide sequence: TGCAGCGTTGAAGATCTTCGGGACAGGGCTCAAGAGACCCAGTACTTC. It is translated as CSVEDLRDRAQETQYF.

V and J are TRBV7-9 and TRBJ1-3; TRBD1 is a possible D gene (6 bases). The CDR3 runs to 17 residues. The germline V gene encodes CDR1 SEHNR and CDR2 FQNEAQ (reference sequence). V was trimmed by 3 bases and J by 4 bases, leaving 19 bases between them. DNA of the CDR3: TGTGCCAGCAGCTTGGACTGGGGGCATTTGAGGGGAAACACCATATATTTT. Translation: CASSLDWGHLRGNTIYF.

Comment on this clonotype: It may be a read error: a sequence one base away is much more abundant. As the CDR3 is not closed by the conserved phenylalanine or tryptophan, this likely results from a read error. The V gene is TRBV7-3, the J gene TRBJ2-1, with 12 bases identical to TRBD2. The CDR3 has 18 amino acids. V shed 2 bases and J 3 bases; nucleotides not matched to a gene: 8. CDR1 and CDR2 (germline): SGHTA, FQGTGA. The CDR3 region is CASSLVLAGGPGYNEQFS. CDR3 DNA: TGTGCCAGCAGCTTAGTGCTAGCGGGGGGGCCCGGCTACAATGAGCAGTTCTCC.

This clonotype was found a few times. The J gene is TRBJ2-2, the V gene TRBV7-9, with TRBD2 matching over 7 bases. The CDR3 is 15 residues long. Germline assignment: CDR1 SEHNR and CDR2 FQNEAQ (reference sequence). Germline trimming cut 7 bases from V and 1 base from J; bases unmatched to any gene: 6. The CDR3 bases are TGTGCCAGCATGGCCGGGGGGTTGAACACCGGGGAGCTGTTTTTT. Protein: CASMAGGLNTGELFF.

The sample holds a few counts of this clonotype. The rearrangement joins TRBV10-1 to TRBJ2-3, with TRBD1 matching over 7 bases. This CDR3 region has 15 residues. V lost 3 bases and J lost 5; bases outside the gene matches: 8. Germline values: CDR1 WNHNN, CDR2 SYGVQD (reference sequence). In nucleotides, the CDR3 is TGCGCCAGCAGTGACGGAGGACAGGCACGAGATACGCAGTATTTT. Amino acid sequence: CASSDGGQARDTQYF.

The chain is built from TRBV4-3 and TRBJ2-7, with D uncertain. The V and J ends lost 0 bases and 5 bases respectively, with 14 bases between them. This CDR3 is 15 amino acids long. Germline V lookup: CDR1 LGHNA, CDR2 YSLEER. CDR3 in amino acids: CASSQEPFQSNEQYF. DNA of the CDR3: TGCGCCAGCAGCCAAGAACCGTTTCAATCTAACGAGCAGTACTTC.

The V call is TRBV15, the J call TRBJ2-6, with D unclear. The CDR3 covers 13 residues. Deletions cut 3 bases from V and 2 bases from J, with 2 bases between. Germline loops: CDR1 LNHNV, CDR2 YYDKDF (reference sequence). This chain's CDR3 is CATSSTGANVLTF. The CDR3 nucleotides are TGTGCCACCAGCAGCACTGGGGCCAACGTCCTGACTTTC.

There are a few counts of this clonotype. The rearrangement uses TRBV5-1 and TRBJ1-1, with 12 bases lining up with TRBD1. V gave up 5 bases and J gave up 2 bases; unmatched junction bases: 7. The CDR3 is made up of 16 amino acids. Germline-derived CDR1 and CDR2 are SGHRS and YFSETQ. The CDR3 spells CASSWGDRGLNTEAFF. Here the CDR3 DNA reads TGCGCCAGCAGTTGGGGGGACAGGGGGCTTAACACTGAAGCTTTCTTT.

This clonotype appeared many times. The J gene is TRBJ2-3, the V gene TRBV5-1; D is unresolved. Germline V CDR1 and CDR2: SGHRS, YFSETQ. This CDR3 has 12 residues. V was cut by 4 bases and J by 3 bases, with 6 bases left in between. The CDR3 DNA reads TGCGCCAGCAGCGCCCAGACAGATACGCAGTATTTT. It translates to CASSAQTDTQYF.

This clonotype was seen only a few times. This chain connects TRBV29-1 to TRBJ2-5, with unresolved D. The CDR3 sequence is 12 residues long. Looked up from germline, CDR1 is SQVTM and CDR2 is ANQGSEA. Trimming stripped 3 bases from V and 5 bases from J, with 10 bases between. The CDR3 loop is CSVDPLQETQYF. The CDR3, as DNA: TGCAGCGTTGACCCACTCCAGGAGACCCAGTACTTC.

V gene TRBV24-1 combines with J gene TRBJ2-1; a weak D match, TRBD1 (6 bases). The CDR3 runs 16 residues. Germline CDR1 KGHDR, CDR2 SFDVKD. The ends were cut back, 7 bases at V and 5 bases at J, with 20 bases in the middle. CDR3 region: CATRPSYRTEDNEQFF. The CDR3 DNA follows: TGTGCCACCAGGCCCTCTTACCGGACAGAGGACAATGAGCAGTTCTTC.

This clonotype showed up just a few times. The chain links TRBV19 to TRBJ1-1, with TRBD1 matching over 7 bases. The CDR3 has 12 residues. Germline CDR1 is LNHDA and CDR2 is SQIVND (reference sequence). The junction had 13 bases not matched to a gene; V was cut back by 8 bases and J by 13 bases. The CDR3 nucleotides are TGTGCCAGTCGAGGGACAGAGAGAAGTGGTTTCTTT. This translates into CASRGTERSGFF. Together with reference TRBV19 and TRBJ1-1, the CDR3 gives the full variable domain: DGGITQSPKYLFRKEGQNVTLSCEQNLNHDAMYWYRQDPGQGLRLIYYSQIVNDFQKGDIAEGYSVSREKKESFPLTVTSAQKNPTAFYLCASRGTERSGFFGQGTRLTVV.

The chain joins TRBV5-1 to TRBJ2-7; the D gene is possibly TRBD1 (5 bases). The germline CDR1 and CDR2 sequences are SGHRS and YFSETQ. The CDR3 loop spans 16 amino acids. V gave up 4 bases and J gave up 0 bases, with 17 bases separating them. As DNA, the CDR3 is TGCGCCAGCAGCCCCCTCTGGCAGGGTAGCTCCTACGAGCAGTACTTC. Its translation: CASSPLWQGSSYEQYF.

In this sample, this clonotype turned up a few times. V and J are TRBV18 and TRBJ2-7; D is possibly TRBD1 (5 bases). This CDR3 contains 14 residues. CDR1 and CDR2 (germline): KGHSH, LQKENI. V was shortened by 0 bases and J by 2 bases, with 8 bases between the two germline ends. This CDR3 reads CASSPPAGTYEQYF. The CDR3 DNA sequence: TGTGCCAGCTCACCACCGGCAGGGACCTACGAGCAGTACTTC.

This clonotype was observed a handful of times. The CDR3 is CASSLREWARGTGELFF. In DNA form, the CDR3 reads TGCGCCAGCAGCTTGCGCGAGTGGGCGCGGGGCACCGGGGAGCTGTTTTTT. The V gene is TRBV5-1, the J gene TRBJ2-2, with a tentative D call TRBD2 (6 bases). This CDR3 spans 17 amino acids. CDR1 and CDR2 from the germline V gene are SGHRS and YFSETQ. The V and J ends lost 1 base and 4 bases respectively, with 17 bases between them.